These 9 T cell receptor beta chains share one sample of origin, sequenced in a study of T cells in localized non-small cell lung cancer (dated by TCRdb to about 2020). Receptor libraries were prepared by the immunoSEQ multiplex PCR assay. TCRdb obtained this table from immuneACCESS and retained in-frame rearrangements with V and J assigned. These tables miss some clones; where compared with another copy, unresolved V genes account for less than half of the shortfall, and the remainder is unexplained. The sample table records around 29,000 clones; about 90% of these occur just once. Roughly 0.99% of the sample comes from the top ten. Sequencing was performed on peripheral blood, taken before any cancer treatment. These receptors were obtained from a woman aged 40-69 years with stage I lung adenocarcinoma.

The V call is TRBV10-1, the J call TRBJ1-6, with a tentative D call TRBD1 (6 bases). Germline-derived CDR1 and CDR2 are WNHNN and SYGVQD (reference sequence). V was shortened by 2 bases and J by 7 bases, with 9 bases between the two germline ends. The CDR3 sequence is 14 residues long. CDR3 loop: CASSEDRRNSPLHF. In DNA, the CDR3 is TGCGCCAGCAGTGAGGACAGGCGAAATTCACCCCTCCACTTT.

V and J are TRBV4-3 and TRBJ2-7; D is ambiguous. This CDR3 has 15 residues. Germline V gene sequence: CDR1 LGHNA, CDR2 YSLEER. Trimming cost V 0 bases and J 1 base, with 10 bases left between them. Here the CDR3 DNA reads TGCGCCAGCAGCCAAGAGGGGTGCGGATCCTACGAGCAGTACTTC. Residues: CASSQEGCGSYEQYF.

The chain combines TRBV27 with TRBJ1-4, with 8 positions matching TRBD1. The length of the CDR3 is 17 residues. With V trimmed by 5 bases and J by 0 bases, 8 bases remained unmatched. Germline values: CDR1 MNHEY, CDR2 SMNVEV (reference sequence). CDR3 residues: CASSPRQGWATNEKLFF. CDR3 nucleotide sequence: TGTGCCAGCAGTCCCCGACAGGGGTGGGCAACTAATGAAAAACTGTTTTTT.

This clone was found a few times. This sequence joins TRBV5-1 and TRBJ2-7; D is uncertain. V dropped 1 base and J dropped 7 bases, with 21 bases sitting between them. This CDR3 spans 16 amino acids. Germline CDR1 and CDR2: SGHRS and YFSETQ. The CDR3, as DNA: TGCGCCAGCAGCTTGAGTCCCCCCGGTCGAACTTTGGAGCAGTACTTC. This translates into CASSLSPPGRTLEQYF.

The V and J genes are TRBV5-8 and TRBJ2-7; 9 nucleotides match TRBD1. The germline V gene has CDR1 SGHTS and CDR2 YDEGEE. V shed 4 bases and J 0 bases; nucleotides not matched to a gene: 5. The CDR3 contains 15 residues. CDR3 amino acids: CASSPGQGISYEQYF. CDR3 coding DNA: TGTGCCAGCAGCCCGGGACAGGGTATCTCCTACGAGCAGTACTTC.

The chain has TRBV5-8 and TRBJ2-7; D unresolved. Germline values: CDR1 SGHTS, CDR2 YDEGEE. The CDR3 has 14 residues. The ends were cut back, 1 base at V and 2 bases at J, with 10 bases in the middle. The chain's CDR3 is CASSLPAPPYEQYF. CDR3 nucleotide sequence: TGTGCCAGCAGCTTGCCCGCACCACCCTACGAGCAGTACTTC.

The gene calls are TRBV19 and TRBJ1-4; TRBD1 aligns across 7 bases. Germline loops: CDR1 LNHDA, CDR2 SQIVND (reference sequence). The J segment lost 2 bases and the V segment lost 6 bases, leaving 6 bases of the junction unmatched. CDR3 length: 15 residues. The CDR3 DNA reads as TGTGCCAGTAGGAAAACAGGGGAGACTAATGAAAAACTGTTTTTT. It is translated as CASRKTGETNEKLFF.

The CDR3 bases are TGTGCCAGCAGTTCATTGCGGACTAGCGGGAGCAGCTCCTACGAGCAGTACTTC. It codes for CASSSLRTSGSSSYEQYF. The chain couples TRBV7-2 to TRBJ2-7; 13 positions agree with TRBD2. The CDR3 has 18 residues. Looked up from germline, CDR1 is SGHTA and CDR2 is FQGNSA. Losses at the gene ends were 6 bases for V and 0 bases for J; bases not matched to a gene: 11.

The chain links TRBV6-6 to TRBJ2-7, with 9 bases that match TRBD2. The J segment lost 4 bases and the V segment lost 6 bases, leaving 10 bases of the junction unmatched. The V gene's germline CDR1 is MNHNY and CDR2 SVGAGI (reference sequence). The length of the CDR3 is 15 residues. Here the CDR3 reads CASSPSGGRVYEQYF. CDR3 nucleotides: TGTGCCAGCAGCCCCTCGGGCGGGAGGGTTTACGAGCAGTACTTC.